This TCR beta chain was profiled in a study of cytomegalovirus exposure and HLA in healthy donors (dated by TCRdb to about 2017). With regard to the full study: An earlier analysis of approximately 640 of the donors reported 276 Gb of sequence data and more than 90 million unique TCR beta sequences from roughly 200 million T cells. An early release that covered about 600 HLA-typed donors contained 250 to 350 gigabases of sequencing data and 70 million to 100 million unique TCR sequences. The genetic ancestry cluster associated with self-reported Caucasian donors included about four fifths of the roughly 360 genotyped donors. The study was designed to test whether signatures of past pathogen exposure could be identified by cataloging public T cell receptors. The T cell repertoires of around 670 subjects were profiled by immunosequencing and related to cytomegalovirus serostatus. Besides the first cohort of some 670 subjects, a separate validation cohort made up of roughly 120 different subjects was used. To predict cytomegalovirus infection status, the study combined high-throughput TCR immunosequencing, statistical association of individual TCRs with disease status, and machine learning. A later analysis re-analyzed previously published TCR beta repertoires from 660 or so donors and added high-resolution HLA genotyping to study TCR occurrence patterns. Rather than using new phenotypic data, the later analysis identified candidate immune exposures from TCR beta sequences and from how often those sequences occurred across donors. To decide whether each TCR beta V gene segment behaved as functional or pseudogenic, an earlier analysis of fewer than 750 of the donors relied on high-throughput TCR beta sequencing. Donor age, sex, ethnicity and CMV serostatus were compiled alongside the repertoire data. In a later genetic analysis, genome-wide SNP genotypes for 398 of the 666 donors were used, and that subset was treated as a discovery cohort. All discovery cohort repertoires had been generated on a single sequencing platform. HLA typing covered class I and class II loci at four-digit resolution. The number of donors typed differed by locus, with about 620-630 for A, B, C, DRB1 and DQB1, 522 for DQA1, about 610 for DPA1, and some 470 for DPB1. Because of strong linkage in the cohort, roughly 5 DR-DQ haplotypes were treated as single units for association and clustering. Among about 410 genotyped donors of the cohort, an average of approximately 240,000 unique TCR beta nucleotide sequences was sequenced per donor, of which about 19% were non-productive.

Notes on this clone: Its target antigen remains unknown. No qualities accompany the bases; no much larger clone lies one base away.

The cohort comprised some 680 healthy bone marrow donors. Cohort members were all nominally healthy when sampled, although unrecorded immune exposures were likely present. The donor tested CMV seropositive and was one of the 289 seropositive cohort members. Every donor gave a peripheral blood sample, and the peripheral blood mononuclear cells from that sample were used for TCR beta sequencing. Genomic DNA extraction from the blood cell samples was performed with the Qiagen DNeasy Blood Extraction Kit. Libraries were built with the immunoSEQ multiplex PCR assay. A mixture of 60 forward primers for TCR Vbeta segments and 13 reverse primers for TCR Jbeta segments was used in the multiplex PCR. The CDR3 region of rearranged TCR beta genes was amplified from genomic DNA with a multiplex PCR assay. On the Illumina HiSeq System, the amplified TCR beta libraries were sequenced as 87-base-pair reads. On the authors' methods: A later analysis counted about 80 million unique TCR beta chains across the 550 to 700 repertoires, and some 12 million of these chains were shared by at least two donors. Raw reads were error-corrected and collapsed into unique sequences by a nearest-neighbor algorithm in which closely related sequences were merged to remove PCR and sequencing errors. V, D and J gene segments were assigned by aligning CDR3 sequences to IMGT reference sequences. For a sequence to be retained, at least a six-nucleotide match to both a V gene segment and a J gene segment was required. Rearrangements were classified as productive when the CDR3 lacked stop codons and remained in frame with V and J, and all other rearrangements were classified as non-productive. CDR3 was defined by IMGT convention, running from the second conserved V-encoded cysteine to the conserved J-encoded phenylalanine. Sequences without an unambiguous match to a single V gene segment were excluded from the earlier analysis of 450 to 750 of the donors. In an earlier analysis of a few hundred of the donors, V segments were called functional above 56.7% productive rearrangements and were called segregating when the between-donor standard deviation exceeded 5%. A statistical classification framework was built for diagnosing cytomegalovirus status from the catalog of TCR beta chain sequences. In a later analysis, TCR nucleotide sequences were compared against IMGT/GENE-DB human TR gene sequences so that V and J genes could be assigned. Using the TCRdist pipeline, a later analysis assigned CDR3 sequences along with most-parsimonious VDJ recombination scenarios. A later analysis defined each TCR beta chain by its CDR3 amino acid sequence plus V-gene family, and excluded reads lacking a unique V-gene family. In a later analysis, a few hundred highly shared, low-generation-probability nucleotide sequences were removed to address suspected cross-contamination and a sequencing artifact. A later analysis calculated a clonal expansion index for each public chain from normalized within-repertoire ranks of inferred template counts. In a later analysis, generation probabilities were computed with a VDJ recombination model fitted to out-of-frame rearrangements, and the resulting probabilities were checked against IGoR. A later analysis scored TCR-TCR, TCR-HLA and TCR-CMV co-occurrence with hypergeometric tests, applying a repertoire-size bias correction to TCR pairs. False discovery rates were estimated in a later analysis by permuting HLA or CMV assignments 20 times. In a later analysis, co-occurring TCRs were grouped using DBSCAN, and TCRdist sequence similarity was added for clustering within HLA-allele-positive subsets. For co-occurrence clustering, repertoires with fewer than 30,000 or more than 120,000 public chains were excluded, along with about five repertoires with anomalous nucleotide sharing. What TCRdb holds here is the immuneACCESS table cut down to in-frame rearrangements. Part of the clones is not present; checked against another copy, under half of the missing clones reflect an unresolved V gene, and the others are unexplained. D and trimming were read from the DNA, whereas the V and J calls and clone size are those reported in that table. The sample contains about 180,000 clones, about 80% of them found a single time. 1% of the sample is taken by the ten largest.

The paper's findings and limits, for the study overall: In an earlier analysis of roughly 560 of the donors, most TCR beta V segments were observed in productive rearrangements about 87% or about 30% of the time, broadly matching IMGT annotations. Several of the top co-occurrence clusters appeared to be linked to parvovirus B19, influenza, CMV and Epstein-Barr virus, according to a later analysis. In a later analysis, most CMV-associated TCR beta chains were found to appear HLA-restricted, with HLA associations seemingly driven largely by CMV exposure. For the cohort, immune exposure information was limited to CMV serostatus. According to the authors, the approach could potentially be generalized to other disease states and immunological phenotypes. Cytomegalovirus status was reported to be diagnosed by the classifier with high specificity and sensitivity in both the original and validation cohorts. Most TCR sequences were observed very rarely across donors, whereas some public TCRs were present in many individuals. A few of the identified cytomegalovirus-associated TCR beta chains were confirmed in vitro to be specific for cytomegalovirus antigens. An association between a missense DCLRE1C variant and V-gene and J-gene trimming of TCR beta chains was found in a later genetic analysis and replicated in an independent cohort. A later analysis found that HLA-associated TCR beta chains were more clonally expanded and had lower generation probabilities than equally common non-associated chains. Because HLA typing was unavailable for some donors at each locus, only the typed subset was used in association tests. The presence/absence analyses assumed that sequencing depth was roughly uniform across donors, and that assumption may not be true. In this cohort, only TCR beta chains were sequenced, and detectable features were limited by the absence of alpha or paired-chain data. Some IMGT-functional V segments, including TRBV6-2 and TRBV6-3, could not be distinguished by the 87-base-pair reads and were therefore excluded. Because counts were too low, seventeen rarely observed V segments, including chromosome 9 orphons, were left out of the earlier analysis of a few hundred of the donors. A total of about 180 TCR beta chains were listed by the study as associated with cytomegalovirus. A cluster of highly shared sequence variants was judged likely to represent a technical artifact of the sequencing pipeline. Correlated functional status among segregating V segments might be attributable to linkage disequilibrium, but an unknown experimental factor could not be ruled out. When HLA alleles, especially DR and DQ, strongly co-occurred, TCR associations were difficult to assign to individual alleles. According to a later genetic analysis, donors in an Asian-associated ancestry cluster had fewer N-insertions in productive TCRs than the roughly 670-donor mean. A further reported finding was that TCR beta sequences accurately predicted the HLA-A and HLA-B alleles for most subjects in the first cohort. At a false discovery rate of 0.05, a later analysis linked fewer than 20,000 TCR beta sequences to specific HLA alleles. A later analysis found that TCR association rates varied across HLA loci, with DRB1 alleles showing the most associated TCRs and HLA-C alleles the fewest.

Reading the germline V gene gives CDR1 SNHLY and CDR2 FYNNEI. The CDR3 measures 13 amino acids from cysteine to phenylalanine. The entry retains the CDR3 DNA only, 39 bases that are in frame from base 1. Trimming costs V 3 bases and J 3 bases, and their ends lie 9 bases apart. Sample: PBMCs. The sequence is built from TRBV2 and TRBJ2-7, with the D gene call left open. The TCR comes from a woman aged 50 to 65 in good health and CMV-seropositive. For the CDR3, the sequence is CASSDVGDYEQYF. The nucleotide sequence reads TGTGCCAGCAGTGATGTCGGAGACTACGAGCAGTACTTC.